This entry is about one TCR beta chain. Its antigen is still unknown. Donors were nominally healthy when sampled, though unrecorded immune exposures were likely. This sample was included in a study of cytomegalovirus exposure and HLA in healthy donors. CDR3 length: 13 amino acids. Germline CDR1 is SEHNR and CDR2 is FQNEAQ (reference sequence). Trimming cost V 1 base and J 6 bases, with 8 bases left between them. Whole-study findings and limits: According to reports, the classifier identified cytomegalovirus status with high specificity and sensitivity. Per a later analysis, HLA-associated TCR beta chains showed more clonal expansion than other, equally common TCR beta chains.

Use of 60 Vbeta and 13 Jbeta primers characterized the PCR. Method: immunoSEQ multiplex PCR; TCRdb's copy keeps in-frame clones and lacks some. The data hold fewer than 200,000 clones, with less than 85% observed a single time. The material sequenced was PBMCs. The receptor's source is a boy between 10 and 17 years old in good health and CMV-seronegative. The chain recombines TRBV7-9 with TRBJ2-3; unclear D gene. The CDR3 loop reads CASSLVRSDTQYF. CDR3 sequence (DNA): TGTGCCAGCAGCTTAGTGCGTAGCGATACGCAGTATTTT.